This T cell receptor beta chain was sequenced in a study of T cell repertoires in cytomegalovirus infection. Study as a whole: Signatures in public TCR beta sequences pointed to both CMV infection and matching HLA type. The study's findings and limits: Cumulative public TCR beta family frequency identified CMV carriers with the relevant HLA. HLA-C-restricted CMV clonotypes gave the most frequent clonotype in two of eight donors.

MiXCR, applied by TCRdb to the reads, yields one record per CDR3 protein. The sample lists approximately 500,000 distinct CDR3 sequences, about 11% seen once, with roughly a tenth in the top ten. Germline V gives CDR1 LGHDT, CDR2 YNNKEL (reference sequence). The CDR3 has 18 amino acids. V shed 0 bases, J shed 3 bases, and the junction held 11 bases outside the gene matches. This clonotype was seen only a few times. Its matching antigen is unknown. The sample comprised PBMCs. This chain joins TRBV3-1 and TRBJ2-7, with TRBD1 matching 10 bases. This sequence was found in a human donor in good health (CMV status not recorded). Some clones in this sample may be carry-over from other donors' samples. The CDR3 DNA reads as TGTGCCAGCAGCCAAGAAAGGCCTCGGGACAGGGGTTTCTACGAGCAGTACTTC. Translated, it gives CASSQERPRDRGFYEQYF.